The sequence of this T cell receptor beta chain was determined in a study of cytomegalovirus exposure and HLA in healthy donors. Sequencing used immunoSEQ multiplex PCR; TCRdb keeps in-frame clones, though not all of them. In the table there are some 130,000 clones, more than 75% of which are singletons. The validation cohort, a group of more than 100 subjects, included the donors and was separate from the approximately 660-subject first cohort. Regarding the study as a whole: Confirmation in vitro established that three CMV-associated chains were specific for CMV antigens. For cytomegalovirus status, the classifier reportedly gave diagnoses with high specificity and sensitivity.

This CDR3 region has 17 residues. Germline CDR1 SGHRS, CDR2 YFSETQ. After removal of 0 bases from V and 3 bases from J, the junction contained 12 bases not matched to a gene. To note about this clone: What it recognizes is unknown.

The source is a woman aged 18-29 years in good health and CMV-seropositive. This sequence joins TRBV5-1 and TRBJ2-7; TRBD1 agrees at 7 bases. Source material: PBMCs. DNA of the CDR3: TGCGCCAGCAGCTTGGGCTTCGACAGGGAAGGTGGCTACGAGCAGTACTTC. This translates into CASSLGFDREGGYEQYF.